Listed below are T cell receptor beta chains from one sample, sequenced in a study of T cell repertoires in cytomegalovirus infection. TCRdb re-called the reads through MiXCR, storing one row per CDR3 protein. The sample contains 250,000 to 300,000 distinct CDR3 sequences, 17% of which appear only once. Sample: CD8+ T cells from PBMCs. Receptors were obtained from a human donor in good health (CMV status not recorded). Some clones in this sample may be carry-over from other donors' samples. Both conserved end residues are trimmed from each CDR3.

V,J,CDR3
TRBV6-2/TRBV6-3,TRBJ2-5,ASSYLPGGQETQY
TRBV28,TRBJ1-2,ASSLGRGGSGYT
TRBV20-1,TRBJ2-7,SARDALAGLTTYHEQY
TRBV27,TRBJ2-7,ASSLSISRYEQY
TRBV19,TRBJ2-7,ASSWGRDAYEQY
TRBV7-9,TRBJ1-5,ASSSGQGSNQPQH
TRBV29-1,TRBJ2-7,SAEIPGQSSYEQY
TRBV6-5,TRBJ2-7,ASSPGSEQY
TRBV7-9,TRBJ2-7,ASSLKGLSYEQY
TRBV29-1,TRBJ2-7,SVEEQDYEQY
TRBV4-1,TRBJ2-1,ASSRRAAGNYNEQF
TRBV6-1,TRBJ2-7,ASSEAVVRGLSYEQY
TRBV6-5,TRBJ1-2,ASSYSVEGGKANYGYT
TRBV4-3,TRBJ2-1,ASSQTPASGGSDEQF
TRBV13,TRBJ2-2,ASSLTSGDSNTGELF
TRBV27,TRBJ1-1,ASSLLTGTEAF
TRBV7-6,TRBJ1-1,ASSVGGGRNTEAF
TRBV29-1,TRBJ2-1,SGSVWGEQF
TRBV20-1,TRBJ2-7,SAPWGSVREQY
TRBV12-3/TRBV12-4,TRBJ1-2,ASSSWTGGKGYT
TRBV9,TRBJ2-1,ASSDPSGTGVYNEQF